Given below is one TCR beta chain in context. Its antigen remains unidentified. Base qualities are not provided; no much larger clone lies one nucleotide away. Two rounds of multiplex PCR were used to amplify the TCR beta CDR3 region from genomic DNA. In the first round of PCR, primers specific to each TRBV and TRBJ gene were used, and the primer sequences are filed in Chinese patent CN105087789A. Universal primers were used in the second PCR round. The Roche High Pure PCR Template Preparation Kit was used to extract genomic DNA from the frozen PBMCs. Libraries were sequenced paired-end with 151 bp reads on an Illumina HiSeq 3000. On the study's bioinformatics: CutAdapt was used to remove raw reads lacking the multiplex PCR primer sequences. Using PEAR, the high-quality paired reads were merged into contigs. MiXCR assigned TRB V, D and J gene segments to each contig by aligning to reference sequences. CDR3 sequences were clustered by base quality and sequence similarity to remove sequencing errors. Shannon entropy, normalized by the natural log of the productive TCR sequence number, served as the measure of diversity. To get clonality, Shannon entropy was divided by the natural log of the number of unique clonotypes, and that result was subtracted from one. Using the Youden index from ROC curves, the researchers picked the repertoire-metric cut-offs for progression-free survival, and all analyses were carried out in R 3.5.3. TCRdb's own reprocessing of the public reads used fastp at Q25 and MiXCR and kept productive beta chains. Rows matching on CDR3 protein sequence are summarized as one entry with the most common DNA and genes. Clone size and V and J calls follow TCRdb, not the original study. Counted in this sample were 24,000 or so distinct CDR3 sequences; about 40% of them appeared once. The top ten constitute 20% to 25% of the sample.

No patient had a history of other malignancies or prior chemotherapy or radiotherapy, and all had node-negative disease on CT and PET/CT. At each of two time points, around 6 milliliters of peripheral venous blood were collected into EDTA tubes. Ficoll-Paque Plus density-gradient centrifugation was used to isolate PBMCs. Right after collection, samples were placed at -80 degrees C and kept there until analysis. This sample is drawn from a study of prognosis after radiotherapy for stage I lung cancer (TCRdb year 2021). The study in broad terms: Between early 2018 and early 2019, roughly 19 patients with stage I NSCLC were enrolled in Nanjing, China. Enrolled patients comprised about 15 with newly diagnosed primary stage I lung tumors and a few with oligometastatic NSCLC after surgical resection of the primary tumor. All patients were considered medically inoperable, owing to comorbidities in more than 10 and refusal of surgery in about seven. Ages in the cohort of more than 10 men and 6 women ranged from roughly 53 to 84 years, with a median of 74. On tumor histology, fewer than 15 patients had adenocarcinoma and about seven had squamous cell carcinoma. SBRT was given in 3 to 5 fractions with a biologically effective dose of at least 100 Gy, using image-guided IMRT or VMAT. No patient received concurrent therapy alongside SBRT. After SBRT, distant metastases developed in four of the 19 patients at a median of around seven months, while the remaining 15 patients had no significant progression. Peripheral blood TCR beta repertoires were profiled in stage I NSCLC patients before and after stereotactic body radiotherapy, and the repertoires were related to distant failure. The study took one blood sample before SBRT and one after SBRT from each of approximately 19 patients and sequenced all 40 or so samples.

Study-wide findings and limitations: Tumor specificity of expanded TCR clones was not determined. Post-SBRT Shannon entropy and its change from baseline were lower in patients who developed distant metastases; baseline Shannon entropy was not associated with metastases. No adjustment for multiple comparisons was applied to any of the reported P values. A decrease in unique TCR clone counts was observed after SBRT (median approximately 10,000 before versus several thousand after; Wilcoxon paired P=0.011). The small cohort and short follow-up limited the study, so independent validation of the findings is needed. Differences by metastasis status were reportedly seen in TRBV and TRBJ usage frequencies, involving two V genes at baseline and, after SBRT, roughly nine V genes and two J genes.

At the junction V is shortened by 4 bases and J by 3 bases; bases outside the gene matches: 7. Sequences SGHVS (CDR1) and FNYEAQ (CDR2) are obtained from the germline V gene. The CDR3 contains 17 residues, cysteine and phenylalanine counted. The read is trimmed to its CDR3 DNA, 51 bases read in frame from base 1. Sequencing was performed on PBMCs, taken before or after stereotactic body radiation therapy (not recorded which). The rearranged chain carries TRBV7-6 and TRBJ1-3, and TRBD1 matches 12 of the central bases. The TCR comes from a donor aged 50 or older with non-small cell lung cancer. The CDR3 region reads CASSSAGQGADGNTIYF. The sequenced DNA is TGTGCCAGCAGCTCAGCGGGACAGGGGGCGGATGGAAACACCATATATTTT. Extended through the reference TRBV7-6 and TRBJ1-3 proteins, this CDR3 yields the full variable domain: GAGVSQSPRYKVTKRGQDVALRCDPISGHVSLYWYRQALGQGPEFLTYFNYEAQQDKSGLPNDRFSAERPEGSISTLTIQRTEQRDSAMYRCASSSAGQGADGNTIYFGEGSWLTVV.